This TCR beta chain was sequenced in a study of blood T cells in healthy people across ages. With a J-beta primer mix and a sample-barcoded 5' primer, a second PCR ran about 7 to 12 cycles. TCRdb recomputed calls from the 5' RACE reads with MiXCR, one row per CDR3 protein. The sample has around 780,000 distinct CDR3 sequences, around 24% seen once. The CDR3 covers 13 residues. Germline CDR1 reads DFQATT; CDR2 reads SNEGSKA (reference sequence). V shed 3 bases and J shed 0 bases, with 9 bases lying between them. These data were also filed under a second study, of T cells of mothers and their children.

This TCR was sampled from a boy younger than 18 in good health. Sample: blood. This chain connects TRBV20-1 to TRBJ2-7; a possible D gene is TRBD2 (6 bases). The DNA of the CDR3 is TGCAGTGCTAGGGGACTCCCCTCCTACGAGCAGTACTTC. Encoded protein: CSARGLPSYEQYF.